This TCR beta chain came from a study of Graves' ophthalmopathy and Graves' hyperthyroidism. This clonotype occurred many times. As yet, its antigen is unknown. Aged 18 to 65, hyperthyroidism patients had new diagnoses of under 2 months' duration. Uncontrolled infections, other autoimmune diseases, pregnancy or lactation barred patients from enrollment. It was on clinical symptoms, serum thyroxine, TRAb, thyroid ultrasound and orbital computed tomography that diagnosis relied. V lost 7 bases to trimming and J lost 1 base, with 10 bases between them. Germline V gene lookup returns CDR1 MDHEN and CDR2 SYDVKM. This CDR3 is built from 13 residues. Overall study findings and caveats: Ophthalmopathy and stable hyperthyroidism were discriminated by a 13-signature model, with roughly 90% sensitivity and nearly 84% specificity.

Beta-chain TCR CDR3 regions were amplified from RNA transcripts. An opening RT-PCR round employed HTBI primers and preceded a second-round multiplex PCR. TCRdb itself ran the multiplex PCR reads through MiXCR, one entry per CDR3 protein. The table shows a few hundred thousand distinct CDR3 sequences, with about a sixth occurring only once. Input material: peripheral blood. The chain couples TRBV28 to TRBJ1-1; the D is unclear. The sequence was collected from an adult woman with stable Graves' hyperthyroidism. The DNA of the CDR3 is TGTGCCAGCAAAGCACAGCCGAACACTGAAGCTTTCTTT. It codes for CASKAQPNTEAFF.